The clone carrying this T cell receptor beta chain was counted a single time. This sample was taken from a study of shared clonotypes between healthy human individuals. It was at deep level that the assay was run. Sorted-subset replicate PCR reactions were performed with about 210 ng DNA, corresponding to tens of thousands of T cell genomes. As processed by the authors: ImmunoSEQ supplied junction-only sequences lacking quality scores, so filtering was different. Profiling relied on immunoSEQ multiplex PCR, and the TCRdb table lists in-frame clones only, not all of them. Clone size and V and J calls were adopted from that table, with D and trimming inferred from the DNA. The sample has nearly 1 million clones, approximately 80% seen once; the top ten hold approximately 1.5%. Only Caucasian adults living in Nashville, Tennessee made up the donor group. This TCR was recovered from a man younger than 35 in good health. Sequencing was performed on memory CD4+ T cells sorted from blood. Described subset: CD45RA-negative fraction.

The CDR3 reads CAWREGHASTDTQYF. The CDR3 nucleotides read TGTGCCTGGAGGGAGGGACACGCTAGCACAGATACGCAGTATTTT. The rearrangement links TRBV30 to TRBJ2-3; D may be TRBD1 or TRBD2 (6 bases each). V lost 3 bases, J lost 0 bases, and 13 bases lay in between. Germline CDR1 is GTSNPN and CDR2 is SVGIG (reference sequence). This CDR3 has 15 residues.